This T cell receptor beta chain came from a study of blood T cell repertoires in COVID-19. Study details: Researchers got acute and convalescent COVID-19 samples from the United States, Italy and Spain.

Study members were between about 18 and 90 years old and lived in approximately 25 US regions. Study processing details: Amplification of reference gene primers provided the estimated nucleated cell counts. Libraries were prepared by immunoSEQ multiplex PCR; TCRdb keeps only in-frame clonotypes and omits some of them. The DNA was the basis for D and trimming; V, J and clone size are from that table. Here the sample spans about 20,000 clones, more than 70% being singletons. The source material was PBMCs or T cells enriched from blood (not recorded which). The source of this sequence is a woman under 40 who had recovered from COVID-19.

The CDR3 sequence is CARKEIAGDTYNEQFF. CDR3 bases: TGTGCCAGAAAAGAAATAGCGGGGGATACCTACAATGAGCAGTTCTTC. V gene TRBV7-9 combines with J gene TRBJ2-1; 9 nucleotides match TRBD2. Germline assignment: CDR1 SEHNR and CDR2 FQNEAQ (reference sequence). V was clipped by 9 bases and J by 2 bases; unmatched bases: 11. The CDR3 runs 16 residues.